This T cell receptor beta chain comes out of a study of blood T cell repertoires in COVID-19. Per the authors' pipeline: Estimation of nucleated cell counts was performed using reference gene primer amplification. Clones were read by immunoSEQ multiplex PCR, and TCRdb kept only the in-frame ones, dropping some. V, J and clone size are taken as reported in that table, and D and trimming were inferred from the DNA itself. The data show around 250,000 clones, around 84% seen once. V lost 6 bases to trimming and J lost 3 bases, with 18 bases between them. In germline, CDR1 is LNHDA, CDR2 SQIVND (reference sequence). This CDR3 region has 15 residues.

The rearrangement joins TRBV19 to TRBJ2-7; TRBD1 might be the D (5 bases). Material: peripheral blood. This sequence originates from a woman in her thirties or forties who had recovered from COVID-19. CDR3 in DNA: TGTGCCAGTAGCCCCAGGGTAGGGGCCGACTACGAGCAGTACTTC. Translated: CASSPRVGADYEQYF.